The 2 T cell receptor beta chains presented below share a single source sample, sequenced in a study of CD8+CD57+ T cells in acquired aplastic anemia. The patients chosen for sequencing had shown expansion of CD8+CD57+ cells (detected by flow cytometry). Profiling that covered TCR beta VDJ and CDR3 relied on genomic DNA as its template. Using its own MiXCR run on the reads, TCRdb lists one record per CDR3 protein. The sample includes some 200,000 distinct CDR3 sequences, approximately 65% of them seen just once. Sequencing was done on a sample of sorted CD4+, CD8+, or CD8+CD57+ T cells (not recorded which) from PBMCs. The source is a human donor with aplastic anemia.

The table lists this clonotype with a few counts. CDR3 protein: CASSSHPGQQETQYF. The CDR3 DNA follows: TGCGCCAGCAGTTCACACCCGGGACAGCAAGAGACCCAGTACTTC. This sequence joins TRBV5-1 and TRBJ2-5, with 7 bases matching TRBD1. Losses at the gene ends were 5 bases for V and 2 bases for J; bases not matched to a gene: 9. The CDR3 is made up of 15 amino acids. Looked up from germline, CDR1 is SGHRS and CDR2 is YFSETQ.

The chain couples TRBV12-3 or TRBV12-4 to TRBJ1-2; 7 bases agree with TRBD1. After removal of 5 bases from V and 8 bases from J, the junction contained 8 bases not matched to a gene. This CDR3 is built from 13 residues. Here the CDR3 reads CASSPGGARGYTF. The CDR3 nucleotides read TGTGCCAGCAGTCCAGGGGGGGCGCGAGGCTACACCTTC.